The T cell receptor (beta chain) described here comes from a study of naive and memory T cell subsets. Four PCR rounds used nested alpha and beta constant region primers plus the SP2 primer. Blood and skin TCR RNA was reverse transcribed with alpha and beta constant primers. Each CDR3 protein gets one entry after TCRdb re-called the 5' RACE reads with MiXCR. The sample has approximately 58,000 distinct CDR3 sequences, roughly 7% seen once; the top ten hold 9% to 10%. The sample holds many counts of this clonotype. The library had UMIs added by 3' ligation of an oligonucleotide to TCR cDNA. The CDR3 loop spans 14 amino acids. Germline CDR1 is SGHDT and CDR2 is YYEEEE. V trimming: 4 bases; J trimming: 2 bases; junction bases outside the gene matches: 6.

This TCR was recovered from a male donor in good health. The V gene is TRBV5-6, the J gene TRBJ2-7; 7 bases map to TRBD1. Here the CDR3 DNA reads TGTGCCAGCAGCCTGGGACAGTACACCTACGAGCAGTACTTC. It yields the protein CASSLGQYTYEQYF.